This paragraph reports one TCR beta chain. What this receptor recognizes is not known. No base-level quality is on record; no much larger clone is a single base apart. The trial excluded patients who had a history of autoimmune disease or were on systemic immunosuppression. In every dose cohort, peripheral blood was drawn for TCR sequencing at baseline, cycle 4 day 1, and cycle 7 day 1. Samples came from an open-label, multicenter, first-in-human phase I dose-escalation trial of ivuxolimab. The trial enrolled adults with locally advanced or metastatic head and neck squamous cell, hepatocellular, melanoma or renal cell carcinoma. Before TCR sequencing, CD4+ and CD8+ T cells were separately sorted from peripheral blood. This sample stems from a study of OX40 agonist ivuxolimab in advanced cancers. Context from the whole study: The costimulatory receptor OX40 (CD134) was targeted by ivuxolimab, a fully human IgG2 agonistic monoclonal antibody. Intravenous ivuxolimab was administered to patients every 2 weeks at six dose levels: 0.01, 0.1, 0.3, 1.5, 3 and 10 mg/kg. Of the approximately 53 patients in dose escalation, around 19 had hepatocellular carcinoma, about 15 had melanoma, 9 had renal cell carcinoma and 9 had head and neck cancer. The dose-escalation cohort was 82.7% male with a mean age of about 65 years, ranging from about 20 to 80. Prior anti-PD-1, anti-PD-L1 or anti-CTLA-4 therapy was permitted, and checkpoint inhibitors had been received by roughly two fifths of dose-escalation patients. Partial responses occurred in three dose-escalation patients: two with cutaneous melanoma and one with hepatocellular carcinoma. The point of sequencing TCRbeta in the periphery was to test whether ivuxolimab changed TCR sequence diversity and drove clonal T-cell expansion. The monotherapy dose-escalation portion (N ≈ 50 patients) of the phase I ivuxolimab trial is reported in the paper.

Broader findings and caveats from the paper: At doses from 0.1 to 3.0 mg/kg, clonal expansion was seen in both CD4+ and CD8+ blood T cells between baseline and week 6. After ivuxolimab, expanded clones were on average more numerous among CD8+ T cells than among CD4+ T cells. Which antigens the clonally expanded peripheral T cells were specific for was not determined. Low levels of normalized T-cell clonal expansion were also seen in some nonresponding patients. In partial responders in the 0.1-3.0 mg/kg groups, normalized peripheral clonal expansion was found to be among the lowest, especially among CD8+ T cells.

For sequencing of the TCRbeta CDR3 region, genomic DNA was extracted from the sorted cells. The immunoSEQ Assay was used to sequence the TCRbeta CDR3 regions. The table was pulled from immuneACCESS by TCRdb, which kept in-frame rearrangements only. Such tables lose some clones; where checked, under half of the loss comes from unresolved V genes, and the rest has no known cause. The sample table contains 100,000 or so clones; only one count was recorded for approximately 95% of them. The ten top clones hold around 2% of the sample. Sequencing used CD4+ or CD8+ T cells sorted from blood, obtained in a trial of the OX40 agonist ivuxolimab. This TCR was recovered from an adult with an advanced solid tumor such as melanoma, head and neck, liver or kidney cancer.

The DNA sequence follows: TGTGCCAGTAGTAGTTATTATAGCAATCAGCCCCAGCATTTT. Its product reads: CASSSYYSNQPQHF. The chain employs TRBV19 and TRBJ1-5, with the D segment identity uncertain. Including cysteine and phenylalanine, the CDR3 has 14 amino acids. The sequence is cut down to CDR3 DNA, 42 bases in frame from base 1. The germline V gene (reference sequence) supplies CDR1 LNHDA and CDR2 SQIVND. V is pared back by 4 bases and J by 0 bases, with 7 bases lying between the germline termini. The reference TRBV19 and TRBJ1-5 proteins fill in what lies around the CDR3, so the full variable domain reads DGGITQSPKYLFRKEGQNVTLSCEQNLNHDAMYWYRQDPGQGLRLIYYSQIVNDFQKGDIAEGYSVSREKKESFPLTVTSAQKNPTAFYLCASSSYYSNQPQHFGDGTRLSIL.